A single sample is the source of the 21 T cell receptor beta chains below, sequenced in a study of CD8 T cells in ankylosing spondylitis. TCRdb used MiXCR to reprocess the 5' RACE reads, holding one entry per CDR3 protein. The sample holds about 260,000 distinct CDR3 sequences, approximately 20% seen once. The sample was blood, either unsorted or a sorted T cell fraction (not recorded which). The source is a male donor with ankylosing spondylitis or in good health (not recorded which).

The chain uses TRBV12-3 or TRBV12-4 and TRBJ2-4; D is unclear. The V and J ends lost 7 bases and 2 bases respectively, with 12 bases between them. There are 14 residues in the CDR3. In nucleotides, the CDR3 is TGTGCCAGCACTCCGGGCCCCCCCAAAAACATTCAGTACTTC. Translated, it gives CASTPGPPKNIQYF.

This clonotype came up many times. The chain carries TRBV5-1 and TRBJ2-3; D gene ambiguous. CDR3 length equals 12 residues. Trimming removed 7 bases at V and 0 bases at J, with 6 bases between. The germline V gene encodes CDR1 SGHRS and CDR2 YFSETQ. In DNA, the CDR3 is TGCGCCAGCGGTCCCAGCACAGATACGCAGTATTTT. It specifies CASGPSTDTQYF.

Only a few counts were recorded for this clonotype. The chain has TRBV12-3 or TRBV12-4 and TRBJ1-1; 7 positions agree with TRBD1. J gave up 1 base and V 6 bases, and 2 bases lay outside the gene matches. CDR3 length: 13 amino acids. The CDR3 DNA is TGTGCCAGCAGGACAGGGACGAACACTGAAGCTTTCTTT. This sequence encodes CASRTGTNTEAFF.

The chain combines TRBV24-1 with TRBJ1-1; tentatively, D is TRBD1 (6 bases). The CDR3 is made up of 13 amino acids. Per germline, CDR1 KGHDR and CDR2 SFDVKD. Between the trimmed V and J ends, which lost 4 bases and 5 bases, there was a span of 10 bases. In DNA, the CDR3 is TGTGCCACCAGTGACCACCAGGGGACTGAAGCTTTCTTT. Amino acid sequence: CATSDHQGTEAFF.

The chain couples TRBV3-1 to TRBJ2-2, with 8 positions matching TRBD2. Germline CDR1 reads LGHDT; CDR2 reads YNNKEL (reference sequence). Trimming took 4 bases from V and 1 from J; bases not matched to a gene: 5. The CDR3 consists of 16 residues. CDR3 coding DNA: TGTGCCAGCAGCCCTTTACGGGGGGGGAACACCGGGGAGCTGTTTTTT. This encodes CASSPLRGGNTGELFF.

V and J are TRBV5-1 and TRBJ2-7; 8 bases line up with TRBD1. Unmatched junction bases numbered 10, after V lost 4 bases and J lost 1 base. There are 16 residues in the CDR3. Germline V lookup: CDR1 SGHRS, CDR2 YFSETQ. The CDR3 reads CASSPYPGQESYEQYV. The CDR3 nucleotides read TGCGCCAGCAGCCCCTACCCGGGACAGGAGTCCTACGAGCAGTACGTC.

The genes are TRBV20-1 and TRBJ2-3; 8 nucleotides align to TRBD2. The V segment lost 7 bases and the J segment 2 bases; nucleotides outside the gene matches: 5. There are 13 residues in the CDR3. The germline gives CDR1 DFQATT, CDR2 SNEGSKA (reference sequence). This CDR3 reads CSGIAGTTDTQYF. The CDR3 DNA sequence: TGCAGTGGAATAGCGGGGACCACAGATACGCAGTATTTT.

This clonotype has just a few counts. CDR3 residues: CASSSLAGDADTQYF. The CDR3 DNA is TGCGCCAGCAGCTCACTAGCGGGAGACGCAGATACGCAGTATTTT. The chain employs TRBV5-1 and TRBJ2-3; 11 positions agree with TRBD2. In germline, CDR1 is SGHRS, CDR2 YFSETQ. This CDR3 is 15 amino acids long. After removal of 3 bases from V and 4 bases from J, the junction contained 4 bases not matched to a gene.

V usage is TRBV12-3 or TRBV12-4 and J usage is TRBJ2-4; D may match TRBD1 or TRBD2 (5 bases each). V lost 7 bases to trimming and J lost 9 bases, with 16 bases between them. CDR3 length equals 13 residues. CDR3 protein: CASTRAQGGIQYF. The CDR3 DNA is TGTGCCAGCACCAGGGCCCAAGGAGGCATTCAGTACTTC.

V is TRBV7-9 and J is TRBJ1-2; the D is unclear. V dropped 2 bases and J dropped 1 base, with 8 bases sitting between them. Germline V gene sequence: CDR1 SEHNR, CDR2 FQNEAQ (reference sequence). The CDR3 sequence is 14 residues long. The CDR3: CASSLRELNYGYTF. Written as DNA, the CDR3 is TGTGCCAGCAGCTTACGGGAGCTTAACTATGGCTACACCTTC.

This rearrangement joins TRBV10-1 to TRBJ2-3; 8 nucleotides line up with TRBD2. Germline CDR1 WNHNN, CDR2 SYGVQD (reference sequence). The V and J ends lost 2 bases and 4 bases, in that order; junction bases with no gene match: 2. This CDR3 spans 14 amino acids. The chain's CDR3 is CASSEGLAPDTQYF. In DNA form, the CDR3 reads TGCGCCAGCAGTGAGGGACTAGCTCCAGATACGCAGTATTTT.

The rearrangement links TRBV20-1 to TRBJ2-7; tentative D call: TRBD1 (6 bases). The CDR3 runs 13 residues. Germline V gene data show CDR1 as DFQATT and CDR2 as SNEGSKA (reference sequence). Trimming took 5 bases from V and 0 from J, leaving 11 bases between them. The CDR3 DNA sequence: TGCAGTGCTCTGGACAGCCGCTCCTACGAGCAGTACGTC. It yields the protein CSALDSRSYEQYV.

This clonotype has a handful of counts. The chain uses TRBV5-6 and TRBJ2-3, with 7 bases lining up with TRBD2. Germline CDR1 reads SGHDT; CDR2 reads YYEEEE. The CDR3 has 14 amino acids. With 1 base clipped from V and 2 bases from J, the junction kept 1 base outside the gene matches. The CDR3 DNA reads TGTGCCAGCAGCTTGAGCGGGACCACAGATACGCAGTATTTT. It encodes CASSLSGTTDTQYF.

Only one count was recorded for this clonotype. A read error may explain this, as a much larger clone is one base away. V and J are TRBV15 and TRBJ2-3; 9 bases are shared with TRBD2. The CDR3 sequence is 16 residues long. V lost 3 bases, J lost 2 bases, and 6 bases stayed unmatched. CDR1 is LNHNV, CDR2 YYDKDF, per germline (reference sequence). In nucleotides, the CDR3 is TGTGCCACCAGCAGGCGGGGGGGCCACTTCACAGATACGCAGTATTTT. The encoded protein is CATSRRGGHFTDTQYF.

This clonotype showed up many times. This sequence joins TRBV28 and TRBJ2-1; D gene uncertain. This CDR3 has 14 residues. CDR1 is MDHEN and CDR2 is SYDVKM in the germline V gene. The germline V and J ends were trimmed by 3 bases and 1 base, with 7 bases remaining between them. DNA for the CDR3: TGTGCCAGCAGTTTTGGCCCTTCCTACAATGAGCAGTTCTTC. Encoded protein: CASSFGPSYNEQFF.

This clonotype was found a few times. The V call is TRBV4-1, the J call TRBJ2-7; no definite D call. The germline V and J ends were trimmed by 4 bases and 3 bases, with 10 bases remaining between them. The V gene's germline CDR1 is MGHRA and CDR2 YSYEKL. CDR3 length: 13 residues. The CDR3 here is CASSPGDNYEQYV. As DNA, the CDR3 is TGCGCCAGCAGCCCAGGCGACAACTACGAGCAGTACGTC.

This clonotype came up many times. V and J are TRBV6-1 and TRBJ1-4, with D uncertain. The CDR3 covers 14 residues. Trimming left V 6 bases short and J 0 bases short, with 8 bases between. Germline lookup yields CDR1 MNHNS and CDR2 SASEGT. As DNA, the CDR3 is TGTGCCAGCAGATCAGGTCCAACTAATGAAAAACTGTTTTTT. Its protein is CASRSGPTNEKLFF.

This chain uses TRBV12-3 or TRBV12-4 with TRBJ1-2; D perhaps matches TRBD1 (5 bases). The ends were cut back, 5 bases at V and 4 bases at J, with 14 bases in the middle. The CDR3 is made up of 14 amino acids. The CDR3 bases are TGTGCCAGCAGTCCCGAGGGAGGGGCCTATGGCTACACCTTC. This gives the protein CASSPEGGAYGYTF.

This clonotype was picked up a small number of times. V usage is TRBV2 and J usage is TRBJ1-1, with 8 nucleotides matching TRBD1. Germline loops: CDR1 SNHLY, CDR2 FYNNEI. Trimming cost V 6 bases and J 6 bases; bases outside gene matches: 9. This CDR3 is built from 14 residues. CDR3 nucleotide sequence: TGTGCCAGCAGCCTCGACAGGGGAGGGGCTGAAGCTTTCTTT. Amino acids: CASSLDRGGAEAFF.

This clonotype appeared once. The chain is built from TRBV7-8 and TRBJ2-7, with 8 bases lining up with TRBD1. The germline CDR1 and CDR2 sequences are SGHVS and FQNEAQ. This CDR3 has 15 amino acids. Germline trimming cut 4 bases from V and 3 bases from J; bases unmatched to any gene: 8. CDR3 loop: CASSSGQGVHYEQYV. DNA for the CDR3: TGTGCCAGCAGCTCCGGACAGGGTGTCCACTACGAGCAGTACGTC.

This clonotype appeared a few times. V and J are TRBV6-5 and TRBJ1-6, with 8 bases matching TRBD1. The J segment lost 10 bases and the V segment lost 2 bases, leaving 4 bases of the junction unmatched. Germline assignment: CDR1 MNHEY and CDR2 SVGAGI. The length of the CDR3 is 14 residues. CDR3 loop: CASSYGTGLSPLHF. The CDR3, as DNA: TGTGCCAGCAGTTACGGGACAGGTCTCTCACCCCTCCACTTT.